This TCR beta chain was profiled in a study of cytomegalovirus exposure and HLA in healthy donors. Findings and caveats of the study: The productive fraction for most TCR beta V segments was about 87% or about 30% in an earlier analysis. Cytomegalovirus association was listed for approximately 160 TCR beta chains.

The PCR contained 60 Vbeta and 13 Jbeta primers. This table comes from immunoSEQ multiplex PCR, and its TCRdb copy is limited to in-frame clones, with some not included. Of 150,000 to 200,000 clones in the sample, roughly four fifths were seen once. Trimming removed 9 bases from V and 4 bases from J, with 12 bases in between. CDR1 SGHTA and CDR2 FQGNSA come from the germline V gene. The CDR3 extends over 12 amino acids. Healthy bone marrow donors made up the donors. Concerning this clone itself: What it recognizes is unknown.

The sequenced material came from PBMCs. This chain joins TRBV7-2 and TRBJ2-5; no definite D call. The sequence was collected from a woman aged 30 to 39 in good health and CMV-seronegative. CDR3 bases: TGTGCCAGTTGCCAGGTGGGAGAGACCCAGTACTTC. It specifies CASCQVGETQYF. Full variable domain (rest looked up from reference TRBV7-2 and TRBJ2-5): GAGVSQSPSNKVTEKGKDVELRCDPISGHTALYWYRQSLGQGLEFLIYFQGNSAPDKSGLPSDRFSAERTGGSVSTLTIQRTQQEDSAVYLCASCQVGETQYFGPGTRLLVL.